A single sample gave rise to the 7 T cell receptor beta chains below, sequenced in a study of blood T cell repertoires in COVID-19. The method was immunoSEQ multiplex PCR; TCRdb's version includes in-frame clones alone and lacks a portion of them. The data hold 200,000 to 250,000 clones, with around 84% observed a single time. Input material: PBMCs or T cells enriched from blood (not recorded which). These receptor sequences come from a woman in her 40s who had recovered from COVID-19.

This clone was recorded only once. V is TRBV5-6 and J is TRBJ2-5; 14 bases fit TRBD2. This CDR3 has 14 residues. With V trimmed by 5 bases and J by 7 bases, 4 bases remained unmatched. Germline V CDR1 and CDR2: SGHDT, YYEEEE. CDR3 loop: CASRGLAGEGTQYF. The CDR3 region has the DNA TGTGCCAGCAGGGGACTAGCGGGAGAGGGGACCCAGTACTTC.

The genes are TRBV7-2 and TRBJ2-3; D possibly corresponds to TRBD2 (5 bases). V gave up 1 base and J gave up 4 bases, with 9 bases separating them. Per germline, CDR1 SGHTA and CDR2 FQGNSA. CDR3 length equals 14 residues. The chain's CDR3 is CASSLGGEADTQYF. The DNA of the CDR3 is TGTGCCAGCAGCTTAGGGGGAGAGGCAGATACGCAGTATTTT.

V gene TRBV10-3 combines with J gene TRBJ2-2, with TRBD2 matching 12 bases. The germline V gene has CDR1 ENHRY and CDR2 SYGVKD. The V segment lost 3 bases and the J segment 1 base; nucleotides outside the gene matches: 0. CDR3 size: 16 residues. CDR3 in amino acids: CAISELAGGNTGELFF. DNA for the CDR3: TGTGCCATCAGTGAACTAGCGGGAGGGAACACCGGGGAGCTGTTTTTT.

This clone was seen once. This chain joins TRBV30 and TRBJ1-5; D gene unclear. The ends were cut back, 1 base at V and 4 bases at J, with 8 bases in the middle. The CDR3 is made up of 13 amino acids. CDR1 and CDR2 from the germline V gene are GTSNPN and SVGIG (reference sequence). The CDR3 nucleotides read TGTGCCTGGAGTGCGCAGGTTAATCAGCCCCAGCATTTT. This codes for CAWSAQVNQPQHF.

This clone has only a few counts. CDR3 residues: CASRLGTSGKRWETQYF. In DNA form, the CDR3 reads TGTGCCAGCAGACTGGGGACTAGCGGTAAACGGTGGGAGACCCAGTACTTC. V gene TRBV7-9 combines with J gene TRBJ2-5, with 11 bases identical to TRBD2. From germline, CDR1 is SEHNR and CDR2 FQNEAQ (reference sequence). J gave up 5 bases and V 6 bases, and 14 bases lay outside the gene matches. The CDR3 contains 17 residues.

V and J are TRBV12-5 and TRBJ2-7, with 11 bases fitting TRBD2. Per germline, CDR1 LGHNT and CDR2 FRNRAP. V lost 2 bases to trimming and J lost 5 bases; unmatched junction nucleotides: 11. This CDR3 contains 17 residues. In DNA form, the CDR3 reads TGTGCTAGTGGTTTGCCCCGAACTAGCGGGAGTAAGAACGAGCAGTACTTC. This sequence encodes CASGLPRTSGSKNEQYF.

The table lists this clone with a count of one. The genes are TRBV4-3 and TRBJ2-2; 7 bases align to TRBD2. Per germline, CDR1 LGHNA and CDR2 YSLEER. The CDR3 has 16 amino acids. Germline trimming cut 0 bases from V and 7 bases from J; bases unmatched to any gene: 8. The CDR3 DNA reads TGCGCCAGCAGCCAAGATCGTACACTAGCGAACGGGGAGCTGTTTTTT. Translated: CASSQDRTLANGELFF.